This TCR beta chain was profiled in a study of blood T cell repertoires in COVID-19. Study summary: Spain, Italy and the United States supplied samples that represented acute and convalescent COVID-19. Nucleic acid was either cDNA or gDNA, and it came from T cells, B-cell-depleted T cells, or PBMCs.

V lost 1 base, J lost 5 bases, and 9 bases stayed unmatched. Germline loops: CDR1 SQVTM, CDR2 ANQGSEA. The CDR3 length is 15 residues. This clone was picked up a small number of times. In the original processing: Amplification of reference gene primers provided the estimated nucleated cell counts. Here immunoSEQ multiplex PCR was the method, and the copy in TCRdb shows in-frame clones only, minus some. V and J calls and clone size come straight from that table; D and trimming were deduced from the DNA. Here the sample spans 210,000 or so clones, less than 80% being singletons. Sequenced sample: peripheral blood. V and J are TRBV29-1 and TRBJ1-1, with 8 bases identical to TRBD1. The sequence was obtained from a middle-aged man who had recovered from COVID-19. CDR3 protein: CSVEGADRGATEAFF. The CDR3 nucleotides read TGCAGCGTTGAAGGGGCCGACAGGGGTGCGACTGAAGCTTTCTTT.